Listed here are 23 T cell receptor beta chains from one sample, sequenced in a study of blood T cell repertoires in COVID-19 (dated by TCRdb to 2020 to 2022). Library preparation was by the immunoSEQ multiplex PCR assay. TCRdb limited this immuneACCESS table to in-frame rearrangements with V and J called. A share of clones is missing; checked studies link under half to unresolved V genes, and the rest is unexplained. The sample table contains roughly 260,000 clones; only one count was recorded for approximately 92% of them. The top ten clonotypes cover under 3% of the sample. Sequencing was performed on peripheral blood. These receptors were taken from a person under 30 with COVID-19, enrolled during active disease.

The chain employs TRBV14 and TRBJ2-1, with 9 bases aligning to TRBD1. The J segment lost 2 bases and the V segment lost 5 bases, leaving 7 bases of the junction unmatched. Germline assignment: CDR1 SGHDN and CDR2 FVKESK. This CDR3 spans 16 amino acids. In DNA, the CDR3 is TGTGCCAGCAGCATGGACAGGGGAAATACCTACAATGAGCAGTTCTTC. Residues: CASSMDRGNTYNEQFF.

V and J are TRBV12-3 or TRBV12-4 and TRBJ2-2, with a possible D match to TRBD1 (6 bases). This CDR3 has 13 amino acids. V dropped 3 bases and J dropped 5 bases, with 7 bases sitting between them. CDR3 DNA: TGTGCCAGCAGTTTCCAGGGGACCGGGGAGCTGTTTTTT. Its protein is CASSFQGTGELFF.

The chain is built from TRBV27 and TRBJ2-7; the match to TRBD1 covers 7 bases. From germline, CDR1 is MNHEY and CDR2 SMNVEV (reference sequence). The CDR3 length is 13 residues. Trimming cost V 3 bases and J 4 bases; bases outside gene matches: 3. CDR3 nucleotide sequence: TGTGCCAGCAGTTTCCTGACAGGGTACGAGCAGTACTTC. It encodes CASSFLTGYEQYF.

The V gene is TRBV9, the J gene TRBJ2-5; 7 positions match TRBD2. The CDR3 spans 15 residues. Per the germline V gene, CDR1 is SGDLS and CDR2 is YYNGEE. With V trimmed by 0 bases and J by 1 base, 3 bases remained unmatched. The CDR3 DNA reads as TGTGCCAGCAGCGTAGTGGCTAGCGGCCAAGAGACCCAGTACTTC. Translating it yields CASSVVASGQETQYF.

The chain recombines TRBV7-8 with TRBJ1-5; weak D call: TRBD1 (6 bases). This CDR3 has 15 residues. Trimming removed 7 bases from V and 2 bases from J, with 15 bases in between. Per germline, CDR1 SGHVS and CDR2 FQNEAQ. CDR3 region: CASKRGPGGNQPQHF. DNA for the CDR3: TGTGCCAGCAAGAGGGGTCCAGGGGGCAATCAGCCCCAGCATTTT.

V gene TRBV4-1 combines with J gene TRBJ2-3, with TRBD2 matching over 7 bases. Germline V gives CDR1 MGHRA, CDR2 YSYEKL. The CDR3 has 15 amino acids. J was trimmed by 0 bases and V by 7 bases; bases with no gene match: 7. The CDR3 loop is CASTGRAGSTDTQYF. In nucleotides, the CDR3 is TGCGCCAGCACCGGGAGAGCGGGAAGCACAGATACGCAGTATTTT.

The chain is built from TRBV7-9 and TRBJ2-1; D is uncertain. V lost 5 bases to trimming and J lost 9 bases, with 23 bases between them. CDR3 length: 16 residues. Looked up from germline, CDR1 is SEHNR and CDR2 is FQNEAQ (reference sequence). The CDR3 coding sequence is TGTGCCAGCAGCGTCCCGCTTATTACCGAAACGGGTGAGCAGTTCTTC. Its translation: CASSVPLITETGEQFF.

CDR3 sequence (DNA): TGTGCCAGCAGTTATACTGGGGCGGATACGCAGTATTTT. It is translated as CASSYTGADTQYF. V is TRBV7-2 and J is TRBJ2-3, with a weak D call TRBD1 (5 bases). Trimming shortened V by 6 bases and J by 6 bases, and 13 bases separated the two germline ends. The germline V gene encodes CDR1 SGHTA and CDR2 FQGNSA. CDR3 length equals 13 residues.

The CDR3 region is CASSMGVGTDTQYF. The DNA of the CDR3 is TGTGCCAGTAGTATGGGCGTCGGCACAGATACGCAGTATTTT. The chain uses TRBV19 and TRBJ2-3, with D hard to call. There are 14 residues in the CDR3. Per germline, CDR1 LNHDA and CDR2 SQIVND (reference sequence). Trimming stripped 3 bases from V and 1 base from J, with 8 bases between.

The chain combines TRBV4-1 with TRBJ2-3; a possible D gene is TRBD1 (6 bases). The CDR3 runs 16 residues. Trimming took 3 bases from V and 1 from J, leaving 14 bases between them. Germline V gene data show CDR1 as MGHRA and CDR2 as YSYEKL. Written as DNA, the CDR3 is TGCGCCAGCAGCCAGATACAGGGTATCGGCACAGATACGCAGTATTTT. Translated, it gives CASSQIQGIGTDTQYF.

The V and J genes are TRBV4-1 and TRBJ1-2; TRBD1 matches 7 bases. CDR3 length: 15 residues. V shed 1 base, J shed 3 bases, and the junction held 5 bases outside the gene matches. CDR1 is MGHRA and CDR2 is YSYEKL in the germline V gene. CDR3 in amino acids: CASSQAGTADYGYTF. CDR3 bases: TGCGCCAGCAGCCAAGCCGGGACAGCTGACTATGGCTACACCTTC.

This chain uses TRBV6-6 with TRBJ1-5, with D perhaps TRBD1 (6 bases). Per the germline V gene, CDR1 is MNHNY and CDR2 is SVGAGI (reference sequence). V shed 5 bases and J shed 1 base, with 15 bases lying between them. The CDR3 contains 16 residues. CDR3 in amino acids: CASSRSGQISNQPQHF. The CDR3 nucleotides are TGTGCCAGCAGTCGAAGTGGACAGATAAGCAATCAGCCCCAGCATTTT.

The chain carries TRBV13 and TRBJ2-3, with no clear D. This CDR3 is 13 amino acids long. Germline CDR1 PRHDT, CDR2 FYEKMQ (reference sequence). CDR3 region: CATGGSGTDTQYF. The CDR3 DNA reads TGTGCTACCGGCGGATCTGGCACAGATACGCAGTATTTT.

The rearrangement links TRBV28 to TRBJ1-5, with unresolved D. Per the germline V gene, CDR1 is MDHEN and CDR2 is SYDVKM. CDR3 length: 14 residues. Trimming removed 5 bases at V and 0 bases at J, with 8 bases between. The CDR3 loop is CASSAGHSNQPQHF. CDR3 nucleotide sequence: TGTGCCAGCAGTGCGGGCCATAGCAATCAGCCCCAGCATTTT.

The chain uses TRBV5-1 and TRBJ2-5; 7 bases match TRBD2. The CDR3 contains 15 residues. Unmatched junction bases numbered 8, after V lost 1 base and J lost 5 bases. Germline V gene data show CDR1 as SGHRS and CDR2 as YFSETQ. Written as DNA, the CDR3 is TGCGCCAGCAGCTTGTCGGCGGGAGTCGGGGAGACCCAGTACTTC. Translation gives CASSLSAGVGETQYF.

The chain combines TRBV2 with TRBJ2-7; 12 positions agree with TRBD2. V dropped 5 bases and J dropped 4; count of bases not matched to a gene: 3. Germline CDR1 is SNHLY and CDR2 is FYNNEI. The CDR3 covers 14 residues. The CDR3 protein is CASSPSGRGYEQYF. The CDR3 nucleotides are TGTGCCAGCAGTCCTAGCGGGAGGGGATACGAGCAGTACTTC. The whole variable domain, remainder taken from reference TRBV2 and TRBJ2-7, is EPEVTQTPSHQVTQMGQEVILRCVPISNHLYFYWYRQILGQKVEFLVSFYNNEISEKSEIFDDQFSVERPDGSNFTLKIRSTKLEDSAMYFCASSPSGRGYEQYFGPGTRLTVT.

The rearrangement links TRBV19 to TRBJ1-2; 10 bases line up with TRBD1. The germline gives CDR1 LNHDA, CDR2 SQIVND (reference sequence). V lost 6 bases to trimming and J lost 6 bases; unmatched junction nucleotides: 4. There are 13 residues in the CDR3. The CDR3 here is CASSGQGEDGYTF. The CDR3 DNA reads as TGTGCCAGTAGCGGACAGGGGGAGGATGGCTACACCTTC.

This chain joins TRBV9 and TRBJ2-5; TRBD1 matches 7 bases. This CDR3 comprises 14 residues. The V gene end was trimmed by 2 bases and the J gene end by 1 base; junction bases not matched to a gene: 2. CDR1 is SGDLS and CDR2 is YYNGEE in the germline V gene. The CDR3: CASSVGQLQETQYF. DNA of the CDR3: TGTGCCAGCAGCGTGGGACAGCTCCAAGAGACCCAGTACTTC.

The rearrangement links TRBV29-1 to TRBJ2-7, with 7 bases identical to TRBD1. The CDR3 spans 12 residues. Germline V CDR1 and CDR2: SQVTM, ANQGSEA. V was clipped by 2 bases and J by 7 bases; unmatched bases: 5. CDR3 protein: CSVERGLGEQYF. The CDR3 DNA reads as TGCAGCGTTGAAAGGGGGCTGGGAGAGCAGTACTTC.

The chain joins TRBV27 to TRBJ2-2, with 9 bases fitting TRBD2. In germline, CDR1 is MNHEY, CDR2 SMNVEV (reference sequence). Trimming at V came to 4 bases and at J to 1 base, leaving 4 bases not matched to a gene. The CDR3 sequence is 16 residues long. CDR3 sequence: CASSSQLAGNTGELFF. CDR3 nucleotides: TGTGCCAGCAGTTCTCAACTAGCGGGGAACACCGGGGAGCTGTTTTTT.

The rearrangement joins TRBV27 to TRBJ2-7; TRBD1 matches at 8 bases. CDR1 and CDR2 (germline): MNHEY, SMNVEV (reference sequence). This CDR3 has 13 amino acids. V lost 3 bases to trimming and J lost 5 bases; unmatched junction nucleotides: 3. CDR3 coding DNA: TGTGCCAGCAGTTTGACAGGGGCCAACGAGCAGTACTTC. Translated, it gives CASSLTGANEQYF.

CDR3 DNA sequence: TGCAGCGTTCCTAGACAGGGGGAAGACACCATATATTTT. Translated, it gives CSVPRQGEDTIYF. V gene TRBV29-1 combines with J gene TRBJ1-3; TRBD1 aligns across 9 bases. The V and J ends lost 5 bases and 8 bases, in that order; junction bases with no gene match: 7. CDR3 size: 13 residues. CDR1 and CDR2 (germline): SQVTM, ANQGSEA.

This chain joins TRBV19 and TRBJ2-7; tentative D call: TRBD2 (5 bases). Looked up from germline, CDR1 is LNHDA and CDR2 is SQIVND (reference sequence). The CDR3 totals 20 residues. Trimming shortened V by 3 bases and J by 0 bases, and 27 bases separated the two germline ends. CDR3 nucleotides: TGTGCCAGTAGTATCCCCCGTGCGGGCGGCATCCAAGGCCCCTCCTACGAGCAGTACTTC. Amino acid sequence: CASSIPRAGGIQGPSYEQYF.